This is a list of T cell receptor beta chains from one sample in a study of molecular identifiers for immune sequencing clone quantification. From the PCR reads, TCRdb called clonotypes with MiXCR, one entry per CDR3 protein. This sample has 600,000 to 650,000 distinct CDR3 sequences, with less than 20% found just once. The sequenced sample consisted of naive CD8+ T cells from blood, with Jurkat cell RNA spiked in. The receptors stem from a human donor in good health. Some libraries in this study had Jurkat cell RNA spiked in. Each CDR3 is given with its conserved first and last residue. A D gene is named only where the DNA matches it firmly. Where a row states a size, it is once, few, many or the class of an expanded clone; other rows omit it.

abundance: many
d_gene: NA
j_gene: TRBJ2-3
v_gene: TRBV20-1
CDR3nt: TGCAGTGCTAGCGGTGCGGAATTGATCGTTGCGGATACGCAGTATTTT
CDR3aa: CSASGAELIVADTQYF

abundance: many
d_gene: NA
j_gene: TRBJ2-7
v_gene: TRBV6-2/TRBV6-3
CDR3nt: TGTGCCAGCAGTTACCAAGACAGTTGGGGGAGCTACGAGCAGTACTTC
CDR3aa: CASSYQDSWGSYEQYF

abundance: many
d_gene: NA
j_gene: TRBJ1-5
v_gene: TRBV5-1
CDR3nt: TGCGCCAGCAGCTCGGGGGAGGGGGGCAATCAGCCCCAGCATTTT
CDR3aa: CASSSGEGGNQPQHF

abundance: many
d_gene: TRBD1
j_gene: TRBJ1-2
v_gene: TRBV13
CDR3nt: TGTGCCAGCAGCCAGGGACAGGGTGACTATGGCTACACCTTC
CDR3aa: CASSQGQGDYGYTF

abundance: many
d_gene: NA
j_gene: TRBJ1-1
v_gene: TRBV13
CDR3nt: TGTGCCAGCAGCTTAAAAACGCCAGAAGCTTTCTTT
CDR3aa: CASSLKTPEAFF

abundance: few
d_gene: TRBD2
j_gene: TRBJ2-7
v_gene: TRBV20-1
CDR3nt: TGCAGTGCTAGAGATTTGGGTCTTACGGGAGGCCACCCCTACGAGCAGTACTTC
CDR3aa: CSARDLGLTGGHPYEQYF

abundance: many
d_gene: NA
j_gene: TRBJ2-7
v_gene: TRBV7-9
CDR3nt: TGTGCCAGCAGCTCGAGGGACACCTTCCCGGGCGAGCAGTACTTC
CDR3aa: CASSSRDTFPGEQYF

abundance: many
d_gene: TRBD1
j_gene: TRBJ2-5
v_gene: TRBV5-1
CDR3nt: TGCGCCAGCAGCTTGTTTCCAGGGGGAGACGGAGAGACCCAGTACTTC
CDR3aa: CASSLFPGGDGETQYF

abundance: NA
d_gene: NA
j_gene: TRBJ2-1
v_gene: TRBV6-5
CDR3nt: TGTGCCCGCAGTTACTTGTTTAGTTCCTACAATGAGCAGTTCTTC
CDR3aa: CARSYLFSSYNEQFF

abundance: many
d_gene: NA
j_gene: TRBJ2-5
v_gene: TRBV12-3/TRBV12-4
CDR3nt: TGTGCCAGCAGTTTCGGGGATCAAGAGACCCAGTACTTC
CDR3aa: CASSFGDQETQYF

abundance: few
d_gene: NA
j_gene: TRBJ2-1
v_gene: TRBV28
CDR3nt: TGTGCCAGCAGTTCTAGCGTCCTTTTGAATGAGCAGTTCTTC
CDR3aa: CASSSSVLLNEQFF

abundance: many
d_gene: NA
j_gene: TRBJ2-7
v_gene: TRBV9
CDR3nt: TGTGCCAGCAGCCCCGGAGGGCAGCTCGGCTACGAGCAGTACTTC
CDR3aa: CASSPGGQLGYEQYF

abundance: many
d_gene: TRBD2
j_gene: TRBJ2-4
v_gene: TRBV19
CDR3nt: TGTGCCAGTAGTGGGGGACTAGCGGGAGAAGGGTACATTCAGTACTTC
CDR3aa: CASSGGLAGEGYIQYF

abundance: NA
d_gene: NA
j_gene: TRBJ2-5
v_gene: TRBV19
CDR3nt: TGTGCCAGTAGAACGAGTATGCAGGGTAAAGAAGAGACCCAGTACTTC
CDR3aa: CASRTSMQGKEETQYF

abundance: NA
d_gene: NA
j_gene: TRBJ1-2
v_gene: TRBV2
CDR3nt: TGTGCCAGCAGTGATCTTTTCGGGCAGCGAGCTAACTATGGCTACACCTTC
CDR3aa: CASSDLFGQRANYGYTF

abundance: many
d_gene: TRBD2
j_gene: TRBJ2-1
v_gene: TRBV23-1
CDR3nt: TGCGCCAGCAGTCAATCATCTGGGATTAAGCGGGACCCTTCGGACGGGGGGTACAATGAGCAGTTCTTC
CDR3aa: CASSQSSGIKRDPSDGGYNEQFF

abundance: many
d_gene: TRBD2
j_gene: TRBJ2-5
v_gene: TRBV6-5
CDR3nt: TGTGCCAGCACCAAAAGGGGACTAGCGCGGGAGACCCAGTACTTC
CDR3aa: CASTKRGLARETQYF

abundance: many
d_gene: NA
j_gene: TRBJ2-3
v_gene: TRBV19
CDR3nt: TGTGCCAGTCGGAGGACGGATAGCAGCACAGATACGCAGTATTTT
CDR3aa: CASRRTDSSTDTQYF

abundance: many
d_gene: TRBD2
j_gene: TRBJ2-5
v_gene: TRBV19
CDR3nt: TGTGCCAGTAGTCCAGCGGGGCAGGAGACCCAGTACTTC
CDR3aa: CASSPAGQETQYF

abundance: many
d_gene: NA
j_gene: TRBJ1-5
v_gene: TRBV7-2
CDR3nt: TGTGCCAGCAGCATAGCAGGGTCTCAACAGCCCCAGCATTTT
CDR3aa: CASSIAGSQQPQHF

abundance: many
d_gene: NA
j_gene: TRBJ1-5
v_gene: TRBV3-1
CDR3nt: TGTGCCAGCAGGCCTTCCGCTGGGGGACCTAATCAGCCCCAGCATTTT
CDR3aa: CASRPSAGGPNQPQHF

abundance: many
d_gene: NA
j_gene: TRBJ2-5
v_gene: TRBV5-1
CDR3nt: TGCGCCAGCAGCCGTTACCGGGACATACAAGAGACCCAGTACTTC
CDR3aa: CASSRYRDIQETQYF

abundance: few
d_gene: NA
j_gene: TRBJ1-2
v_gene: TRBV7-9
CDR3nt: TGTGCCAGCAGCCCACCGGTTGAGGTTCTGCACTATGGCTACACCTTC
CDR3aa: CASSPPVEVLHYGYTF

abundance: many
d_gene: NA
j_gene: TRBJ1-6
v_gene: TRBV6-5
CDR3nt: TGTGCCAGCAGCGGCGGATCCTATAATTCACCCCTCCACTTT
CDR3aa: CASSGGSYNSPLHF

abundance: many
d_gene: TRBD1
j_gene: TRBJ2-3
v_gene: TRBV20-1
CDR3nt: TGCAGTGCCCTGACCGGGACAGTGCAGTATTTT
CDR3aa: CSALTGTVQYF

abundance: many
d_gene: TRBD1
j_gene: TRBJ2-1
v_gene: TRBV20-1
CDR3nt: TGCAGTGCTAGACTACCCGGGACAGCTGAGCAGTTCTTC
CDR3aa: CSARLPGTAEQFF

abundance: many
d_gene: NA
j_gene: TRBJ1-1
v_gene: TRBV30
CDR3nt: TGTGCCTTAATTATTTTGGACACTGAAGCTTTCTTT
CDR3aa: CALIILDTEAFF

abundance: NA
d_gene: NA
j_gene: TRBJ2-6
v_gene: TRBV6-5
CDR3nt: TGTGCCAGCAGTTACGTTATAGGGACGGGTGGTTCTGGGGCCAACGTCCTGACTTTC
CDR3aa: CASSYVIGTGGSGANVLTF

abundance: NA
d_gene: TRBD2
j_gene: TRBJ2-5
v_gene: TRBV12-5
CDR3nt: TGTGCTAGTGGTTTAGGTCTAGCGGGAGTTGCGGAGACCCAGTACTTC
CDR3aa: CASGLGLAGVAETQYF

abundance: many
d_gene: TRBD1
j_gene: TRBJ1-3
v_gene: TRBV4-3
CDR3nt: TGCGCCAGCAGCCGAATACAGGGGCCAGCTGGAAACACCATATATTTT
CDR3aa: CASSRIQGPAGNTIYF

abundance: many
d_gene: NA
j_gene: TRBJ2-5
v_gene: TRBV5-1
CDR3nt: TGCGCCAGCAGACCGGGGGCCTACCAAGAGACCCAGTACTTC
CDR3aa: CASRPGAYQETQYF

abundance: many
d_gene: NA
j_gene: TRBJ2-5
v_gene: TRBV28
CDR3nt: TGTGCCAGCTGCGCCTTGACCGAGAGACAACAAGAGACCCAGTACTTC
CDR3aa: CASCALTERQQETQYF

abundance: many
d_gene: TRBD1
j_gene: TRBJ1-1
v_gene: TRBV4-1
CDR3nt: TGCGCCAGCAGCACGTCGACAGGGGTCTCTGAAGCTTTCTTT
CDR3aa: CASSTSTGVSEAFF

abundance: few
d_gene: TRBD2
j_gene: TRBJ2-3
v_gene: TRBV4-3
CDR3nt: TGCGCCAGCAGTCCAAGTCCACTACTAGCGGTCACAGATACGCAGTATTTT
CDR3aa: CASSPSPLLAVTDTQYF

abundance: many
d_gene: NA
j_gene: TRBJ2-5
v_gene: TRBV4-1
CDR3nt: TGCGCCAGCAGCCAAGGGGACTTAGGACAAGAGACCCAGTACTTC
CDR3aa: CASSQGDLGQETQYF

abundance: many
d_gene: NA
j_gene: TRBJ2-7
v_gene: TRBV6-5
CDR3nt: TGTGCCAGCAGTTACAGGGACGACGAATACGAGCAGTACTTC
CDR3aa: CASSYRDDEYEQYF

abundance: many
d_gene: TRBD1
j_gene: TRBJ1-1
v_gene: TRBV29-1
CDR3nt: TGCAGCGTTGAAGAAAGGGGACAGGGCATCACTGAAGCTTTCTTT
CDR3aa: CSVEERGQGITEAFF